These 22 T cell receptor beta chains were all obtained from the same sample, sequenced in a study of cytomegalovirus exposure and HLA in healthy donors. Profiled with immunoSEQ multiplex PCR; TCRdb holds only in-frame clones, not every one. This sample yields 120,000 or so clones, of which 70% to 90% are seen a single time; 4.4% belongs to the top ten. Sequencing used PBMCs. Source of these receptors: a man between 18 and 35 years old in good health and CMV-seropositive.

The chain couples TRBV19 to TRBJ1-5; D is unclear. This CDR3 is built from 14 residues. CDR1 and CDR2 from the germline V gene are LNHDA and SQIVND (reference sequence). Trimming took off 7 bases at V and 2 bases at J, with 12 bases between the two ends. The CDR3 coding sequence is TGTGCCAGTAAACTGGAGCTGGGCAATCAGCCCCAGCATTTT. It specifies CASKLELGNQPQHF.

V and J are TRBV7-2 and TRBJ1-2; possible D gene TRBD1, 6 bases. Trimming shortened V by 2 bases and J by 8 bases, and 15 bases separated the two germline ends. The CDR3 runs 14 residues. CDR1 is SGHTA and CDR2 is FQGNSA in the germline V gene. The CDR3 reads CASSLRQQGYGYTF. CDR3 nucleotide sequence: TGTGCCAGCAGCTTACGGCAACAGGGTTACGGCTACACCTTC.

This chain uses TRBV10-3 with TRBJ1-6; D is unresolved. CDR1 is ENHRY, CDR2 SYGVKD, per germline. The length of the CDR3 is 14 residues. V lost 7 bases and J 7 bases, leaving 14 bases between the germline ends. The CDR3 sequence is CAINDGGYNSPLHF. The CDR3 DNA is TGTGCCATCAACGATGGAGGGTACAATTCACCCCTCCACTTT.

The chain carries TRBV7-9 and TRBJ2-2; 7 nucleotides align to TRBD2. The CDR3 runs 16 residues. CDR1 and CDR2 (germline): SEHNR, FQNEAQ (reference sequence). Unmatched junction bases numbered 6, after V lost 4 bases and J lost 1 base. The CDR3 DNA follows: TGTGCCAGCAGCTATCACGGGGGGATGAACACCGGGGAGCTGTTTTTT. This sequence encodes CASSYHGGMNTGELFF.

CDR3 protein: CASGVAGGGGEQFF. In DNA form, the CDR3 reads TGCGCCAGCGGAGTAGCGGGGGGCGGCGGTGAGCAGTTCTTC. J is TRBJ2-1 and V is TRBV5-1; 10 nucleotides agree with TRBD2. CDR3 size: 14 residues. Germline values: CDR1 SGHRS, CDR2 YFSETQ. V lost 7 bases to trimming and J lost 9 bases; unmatched junction nucleotides: 10. The full variable domain, in which reference TRBV5-1 and TRBJ2-1 provide the parts outside the CDR3, is KAGVTQTPRYLIKTRGQQVTLSCSPISGHRSVSWYQQTPGQGLQFLFEYFSETQRNKGNFPGRFSGRQFSNSRSEMNVSTLELGDSALYLCASGVAGGGGEQFFGPGTRLTVL.

The CDR3 protein is CATSSSSGGSETQYF. CDR3 nucleotide sequence: TGTGCCACCAGCAGTTCTAGCGGGGGGTCAGAGACCCAGTACTTC. The chain has TRBV15 and TRBJ2-5, with 11 bases lining up with TRBD2. The CDR3 runs 15 residues. Germline V CDR1 and CDR2: LNHNV, YYDKDF (reference sequence). V shed 3 bases and J 4 bases; nucleotides not matched to a gene: 4.

This chain uses TRBV19 with TRBJ2-1; TRBD1 matches 8 bases. The length of the CDR3 is 17 residues. V lost 5 bases to trimming and J lost 5 bases; unmatched junction nucleotides: 14. Germline V gives CDR1 LNHDA, CDR2 SQIVND (reference sequence). CDR3 nucleotides: TGTGCCAGTAGTTCTCCCCCCGGGACAGGATCGAACAATGAGCAGTTCTTC. Its protein product is CASSSPPGTGSNNEQFF.

This CDR3 reads CASSESTGRYGYTF. DNA of the CDR3: TGTGCCAGCAGTGAATCAACAGGAAGATATGGCTACACCTTC. This rearrangement joins TRBV25-1 to TRBJ1-2; tentatively, D is TRBD1 (5 bases). Trimming cost V 1 base and J 5 bases, with 11 bases left between them. Germline CDR1 reads MGHDK; CDR2 reads SYGVNS. The CDR3 has 14 amino acids.

This sequence joins TRBV27 and TRBJ1-1, with D perhaps TRBD1 (6 bases). V lost 8 bases and J 0 bases, leaving 13 bases between the germline ends. The CDR3 has 14 residues. CDR1 and CDR2 (germline): MNHEY, SMNVEV (reference sequence). The CDR3 DNA reads as TGTGCCAGCGCAAACAGGGCCATGAACACTGAAGCTTTCTTT. It codes for CASANRAMNTEAFF.

In nucleotides, the CDR3 is TGTGCCAGCAGTTTAGGACGGGCCCGGGGGGCTGAAGCTTTCTTT. Protein: CASSLGRARGAEAFF. V is TRBV27 and J is TRBJ1-1; the D gene is possibly TRBD1 (5 bases). CDR3 size: 15 residues. V was pared by 2 bases and J by 6 bases, with 16 bases between. Per germline, CDR1 MNHEY and CDR2 SMNVEV (reference sequence).

CDR3 sequence (DNA): TGTGCCAGCAGCTCGACAGGGCCCACCTACGAGCAGTACTTC. Encoded protein: CASSSTGPTYEQYF. The chain links TRBV27 to TRBJ2-7, with 7 nucleotides matching TRBD1. The CDR3 spans 14 residues. Germline values: CDR1 MNHEY, CDR2 SMNVEV (reference sequence). V lost 6 bases to trimming and J lost 2 bases; unmatched junction nucleotides: 7.

The gene calls are TRBV18 and TRBJ1-5, with a tentative D call TRBD1 (6 bases). Germline loops: CDR1 KGHSH, CDR2 LQKENI. V dropped 2 bases and J dropped 5 bases, with 7 bases sitting between them. This CDR3 has 13 residues. The DNA of the CDR3 is TGTGCCAGCTCACCAGACAGGTATCAGCCCCAGCATTTT. This sequence encodes CASSPDRYQPQHF. The full variable domain, completed using reference TRBV18 and TRBJ1-5, is NAGVMQNPRHLVRRRGQEARLRCSPMKGHSHVYWYRQLPEEGLKFMVYLQKENIIDESGMPKERFSAEFPKEGPSILRIQQVVRGDSAAYFCASSPDRYQPQHFGDGTRLSIL.

Many counts were recorded for this clone. This chain connects TRBV2 to TRBJ1-2, with 8 bases fitting TRBD1. The CDR3 covers 15 residues. Trimming cost V 7 bases and J 5 bases; bases outside gene matches: 12. Germline CDR1 SNHLY, CDR2 FYNNEI. The CDR3 region is CASTPDRGGGYGYTF. The CDR3 region has the DNA TGTGCCAGCACTCCAGACAGGGGAGGAGGGTATGGCTACACCTTC.

The CDR3 DNA reads as TGTGCCAGCAGCCAAGATCTTGCAGGCCCCAATTCTTATGGCTACACCTTC. Its protein product is CASSQDLAGPNSYGYTF. The chain employs TRBV4-2 and TRBJ1-2; D is undetermined. Trimming took 0 bases from V and 5 from J, leaving 19 bases between them. This CDR3 is built from 17 residues. In germline, CDR1 is LGHNA, CDR2 YNFKEQ.

The chain employs TRBV18 and TRBJ2-7, with 7 bases lining up with TRBD1. V lost 4 bases, J lost 3 bases, and 9 bases stayed unmatched. The CDR3 length is 15 residues. Germline V CDR1 and CDR2: KGHSH, LQKENI. The CDR3 loop reads CASSLTGAPDYEQYF. Here the CDR3 DNA reads TGTGCCAGCTCACTCACAGGGGCTCCGGACTACGAGCAGTACTTC.

The rearrangement joins TRBV5-6 to TRBJ1-5; a weak D match, TRBD1 (5 bases). V lost 2 bases, J lost 5 bases, and 14 bases lay in between. The CDR3 has 15 amino acids. Germline lookup yields CDR1 SGHDT and CDR2 YYEEEE. The CDR3 here is CASSFHSGGDQPQHF. CDR3 nucleotides: TGTGCCAGCAGCTTCCACTCGGGGGGGGATCAGCCCCAGCATTTT.

The CDR3 loop reads CASIATGDYGYTF. The CDR3 bases are TGTGCCAGCATCGCGACAGGGGACTATGGCTACACCTTC. The chain links TRBV6-1 to TRBJ1-2, with TRBD1 matching over 8 bases. The germline CDR1 and CDR2 sequences are MNHNS and SASEGT. V trimming: 7 bases; J trimming: 3 bases; junction bases outside the gene matches: 4. The CDR3 runs 13 residues.

The J gene is TRBJ1-6, the V gene TRBV4-2; TRBD1 agrees at 8 bases. The CDR3 contains 16 residues. The germline CDR1 and CDR2 sequences are LGHNA and YNFKEQ. J was trimmed by 7 bases and V by 5 bases; bases with no gene match: 10. The CDR3, as DNA: TGTGCCAGCAGCGCCTACGGGACAGGCGACAATTCACCCCTCCACTTT. Its translation is CASSAYGTGDNSPLHF.

V gene TRBV5-1 combines with J gene TRBJ2-2; the D is unclear. Germline assignment: CDR1 SGHRS and CDR2 YFSETQ. Trimming took off 0 bases at V and 4 bases at J, with 7 bases between the two ends. The CDR3 runs 14 residues. The CDR3 DNA reads as TGCGCCAGCAGCTTGGAACAGATCACCGGGGAGCTGTTTTTT. It is translated as CASSLEQITGELFF. Filled out from reference TRBV5-1 and TRBJ2-2, the complete variable domain reads KAGVTQTPRYLIKTRGQQVTLSCSPISGHRSVSWYQQTPGQGLQFLFEYFSETQRNKGNFPGRFSGRQFSNSRSEMNVSTLELGDSALYLCASSLEQITGELFFGEGSRLTVL.

The rearrangement links TRBV13 to TRBJ2-3; 10 nucleotides agree with TRBD2. The ends lost 5 bases at V and 7 bases at J; junction bases unmatched: 9. CDR3 length: 15 amino acids. The germline V gene has CDR1 PRHDT and CDR2 FYEKMQ (reference sequence). This CDR3 reads CASSGGSGGPNTQYF. The DNA of the CDR3 is TGTGCCAGCAGCGGGGGTAGCGGGGGGCCTAATACGCAGTATTTT.

The chain joins TRBV29-1 to TRBJ1-2; 10 bases fit TRBD1. This CDR3 has 13 amino acids. Trimming removed 6 bases from V and 6 bases from J; junction bases left unmatched: 7. Germline-derived CDR1 and CDR2 are SQVTM and ANQGSEA. The CDR3 spells CSVGKGQGDGYTF. In DNA, the CDR3 is TGCAGCGTCGGAAAAGGACAGGGGGATGGCTACACCTTC.

The chain carries TRBV7-2 and TRBJ1-6; 9 bases are a match to TRBD1. V dropped 5 bases and J dropped 8; count of bases not matched to a gene: 4. The CDR3 length is 14 residues. Germline V CDR1 and CDR2: SGHTA, FQGNSA. The CDR3 here is CASSPRTGDSPLHF. The CDR3 DNA follows: TGTGCCAGCAGCCCCCGGACAGGGGATTCACCCCTCCACTTT. The full variable domain, its missing parts supplied by reference TRBV7-2 and TRBJ1-6, is GAGVSQSPSNKVTEKGKDVELRCDPISGHTALYWYRQSLGQGLEFLIYFQGNSAPDKSGLPSDRFSAERTGGSVSTLTIQRTQQEDSAVYLCASSPRTGDSPLHFGNGTRLTVT.